A selection of T cell receptor beta chains follows, all from one sample in a study of T-cell reconstitution after alpha-beta-depleted transplantation in children. Via MiXCR, TCRdb re-called the PCR reads, giving one row per CDR3 protein. The table shows under 450,000 distinct CDR3 sequences, with roughly 15% occurring only once. Specimen: PBMCs, mostly from graft donor cells, collected 360 days after TCRalphabeta/CD19-depleted stem cell transplant. The receptors come from a boy younger than two who had a stem cell transplant for Wiskott-Aldrich syndrome, so the T cells may come from the graft donor. Both conserved end residues are part of each CDR3. A D gene is named only where the DNA matches it firmly. Clone size appears in some rows only: once, few, many, or a class for an expanded clone.

j_gene | abundance | d_gene | v_gene | CDR3aa | CDR3nt
TRBJ2-1 | NA | NA | TRBV5-1 | CASSGLRGDNEQFF | TGCGCCAGCAGCGGACTCAGGGGAGACAATGAGCAGTTCTTC
TRBJ2-4 | few | TRBD2 | TRBV19 | CASSIRREALLDKNIQYF | TGTGCCAGTAGTATTCGGCGGGAGGCCCTTCTGGACAAAAACATTCAGTACTTC
TRBJ2-7 | few | NA | TRBV20-1 | CSARRISYEQYF | TGCAGTGCTAGACGGATCTCCTACGAGCAGTACTTC
TRBJ2-5 | NA | NA | TRBV12-3/TRBV12-4 | CASSLGGGKTQYF | TGTGCCAGCAGTTTGGGCGGGGGCAAGACCCAGTACTTC
TRBJ2-7 | NA | NA | TRBV4-1 | CASSQVAGFEQYF | TGCGCCAGCAGCCAAGTCGCTGGGTTCGAGCAGTACTTC
TRBJ2-7 | NA | NA | TRBV7-8 | CASSLGGQYTGAYEQYF | TGTGCCAGCAGCTTAGGCGGGCAGTATACTGGGGCCTACGAGCAGTACTTC
TRBJ2-3 | NA | NA | TRBV4-2 | CASSHPPSGTDTQYF | TGTGCCAGCAGCCACCCCCCTAGCGGCACAGATACGCAGTATTTT
TRBJ2-2 | NA | NA | TRBV11-2 | CASSFVGLRTGELFF | TGTGCCAGCAGCTTTGTCGGGCTAAGGACCGGGGAGCTGTTTTTT
TRBJ1-1 | NA | NA | TRBV10-3 | CAISGTGKANTEAFF | TGTGCCATCTCGGGAACAGGGAAAGCGAACACTGAAGCTTTCTTT
TRBJ1-6 | few | TRBD1 | TRBV12-3/TRBV12-4 | CASSLRTGQNSPLHF | TGTGCCAGCAGTTTACGGACAGGGCAGAATTCACCCCTCCACTTT
TRBJ2-3 | NA | TRBD2 | TRBV10-3 | CAISISGNGDTQYF | TGTGCCATCAGCATAAGCGGGAATGGTGATACGCAGTATTTT
TRBJ1-2 | few | NA | TRBV7-9 | CASSPKTTYGYTF | TGTGCCAGCAGCCCAAAAACCACATATGGCTACACCTTC